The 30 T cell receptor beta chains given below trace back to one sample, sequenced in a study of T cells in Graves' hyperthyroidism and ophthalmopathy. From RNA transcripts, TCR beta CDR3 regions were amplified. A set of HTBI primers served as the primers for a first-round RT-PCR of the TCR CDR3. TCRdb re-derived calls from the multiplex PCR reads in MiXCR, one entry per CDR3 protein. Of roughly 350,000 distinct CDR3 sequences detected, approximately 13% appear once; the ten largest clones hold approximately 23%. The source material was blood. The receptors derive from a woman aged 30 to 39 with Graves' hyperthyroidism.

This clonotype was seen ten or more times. The CDR3 coding sequence is TGTGCCAGCAGTTATAGTAGCGGGAGGGCTAATGAGCAGTTCTTC. Its translation is CASSYSSGRANEQFF. V gene TRBV6-1 combines with J gene TRBJ2-1; 11 positions match TRBD2. CDR3 length: 15 amino acids. CDR1 and CDR2 from the germline V gene are MNHNS and SASEGT. V dropped 5 bases and J dropped 7; count of bases not matched to a gene: 7.

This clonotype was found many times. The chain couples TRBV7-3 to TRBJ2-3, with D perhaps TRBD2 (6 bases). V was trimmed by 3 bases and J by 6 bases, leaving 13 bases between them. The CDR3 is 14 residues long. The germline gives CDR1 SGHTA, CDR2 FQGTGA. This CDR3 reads CASSFGGVEDTQYF. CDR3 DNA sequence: TGTGCCAGCAGCTTCGGGGGTGTAGAGGATACGCAGTATTTT.

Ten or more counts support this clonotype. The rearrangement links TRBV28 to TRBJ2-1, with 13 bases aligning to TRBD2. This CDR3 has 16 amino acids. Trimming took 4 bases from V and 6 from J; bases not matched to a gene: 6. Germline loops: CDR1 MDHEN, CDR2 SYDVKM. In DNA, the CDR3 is TGTGCCAGCAGTTGGAGGACTAGCGGGAGCAGCAATGAGCAGTTCTTC. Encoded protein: CASSWRTSGSSNEQFF.

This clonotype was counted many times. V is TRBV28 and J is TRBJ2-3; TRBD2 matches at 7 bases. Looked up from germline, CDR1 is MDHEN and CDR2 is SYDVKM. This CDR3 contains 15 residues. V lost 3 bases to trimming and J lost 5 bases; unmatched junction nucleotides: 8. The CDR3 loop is CASSFHRGVQDTQYF. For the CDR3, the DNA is TGTGCCAGCAGTTTCCATCGGGGGGTTCAAGATACGCAGTATTTT.

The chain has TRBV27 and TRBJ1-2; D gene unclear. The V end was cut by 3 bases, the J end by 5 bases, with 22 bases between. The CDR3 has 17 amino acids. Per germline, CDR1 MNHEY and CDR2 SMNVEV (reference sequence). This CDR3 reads CASSFARSTGTGYGYTF. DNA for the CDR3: TGTGCCAGCAGTTTTGCCAGGTCAACGGGAACGGGTTATGGCTACACCTTC.

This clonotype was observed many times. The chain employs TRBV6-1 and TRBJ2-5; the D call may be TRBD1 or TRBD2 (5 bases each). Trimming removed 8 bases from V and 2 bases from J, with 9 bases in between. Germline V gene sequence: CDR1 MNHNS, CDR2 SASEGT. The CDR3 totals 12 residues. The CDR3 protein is CASGTEQETQYF. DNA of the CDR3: TGTGCCAGCGGGACGGAACAAGAGACCCAGTACTTC.

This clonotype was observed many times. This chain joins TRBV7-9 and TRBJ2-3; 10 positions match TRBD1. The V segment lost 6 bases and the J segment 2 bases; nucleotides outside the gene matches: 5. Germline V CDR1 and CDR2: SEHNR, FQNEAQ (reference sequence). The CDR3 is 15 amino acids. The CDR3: CASSRQGAITDTQYF. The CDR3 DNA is TGTGCCAGCAGTAGACAGGGGGCGATCACAGATACGCAGTATTTT.

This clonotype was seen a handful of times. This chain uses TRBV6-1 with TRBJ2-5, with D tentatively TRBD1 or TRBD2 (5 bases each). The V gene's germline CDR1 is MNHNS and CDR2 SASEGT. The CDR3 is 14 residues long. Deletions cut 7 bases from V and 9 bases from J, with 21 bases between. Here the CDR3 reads CASTLGPGPVAQYF. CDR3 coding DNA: TGTGCCAGCACCTTAGGACCGGGACCTGTAGCCCAGTACTTC.

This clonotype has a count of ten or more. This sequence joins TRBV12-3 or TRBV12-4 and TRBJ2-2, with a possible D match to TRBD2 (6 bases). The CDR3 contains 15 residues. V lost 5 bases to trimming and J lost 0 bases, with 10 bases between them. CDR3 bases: TGTGCCAGCAGTGACGGGGAGGCGAACACCGGGGAGCTGTTTTTT. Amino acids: CASSDGEANTGELFF.

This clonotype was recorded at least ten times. CDR3 protein: CASSYSSGTSYAEQFF. The CDR3 DNA sequence: TGTGCCAGCAGTTACTCGTCCGGGACTAGCTACGCTGAGCAGTTCTTC. The chain uses TRBV6-6 and TRBJ2-1, with 9 bases identical to TRBD2. This CDR3 region has 16 residues. V dropped 0 bases and J dropped 9; count of bases not matched to a gene: 9. Germline CDR1 reads MNHNY; CDR2 reads SVGAGI (reference sequence).

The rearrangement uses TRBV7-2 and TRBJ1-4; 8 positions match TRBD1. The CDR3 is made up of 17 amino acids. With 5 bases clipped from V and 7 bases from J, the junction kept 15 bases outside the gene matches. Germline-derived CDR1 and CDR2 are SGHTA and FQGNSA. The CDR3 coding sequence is TGTGCCAGCAGCACAGGACAGGGAGGGGGGCCCGTTGAAAAACTGTTTTTT. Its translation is CASSTGQGGGPVEKLFF.

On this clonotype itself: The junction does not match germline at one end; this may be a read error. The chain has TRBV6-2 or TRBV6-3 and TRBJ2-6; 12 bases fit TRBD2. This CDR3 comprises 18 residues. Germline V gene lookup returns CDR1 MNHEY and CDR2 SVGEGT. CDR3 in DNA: TGTGCCAGCAGTGCAACTAGCGGGAGGTCCTCTGGGGCCAGCGTCCTGACTTTC. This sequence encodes CASSATSGRSSGASVLTF.

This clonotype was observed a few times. The DNA of the CDR3 is TGTGCCAGTAAAGCTAGATCGGGAGAGACCCAGTACTTC. This codes for CASKARSGETQYF. This chain uses TRBV19 with TRBJ2-5; D is uncertain. V shed 7 bases and J shed 4 bases, with 13 bases lying between them. Germline V gene lookup returns CDR1 LNHDA and CDR2 SQIVND (reference sequence). CDR3 length: 13 residues.

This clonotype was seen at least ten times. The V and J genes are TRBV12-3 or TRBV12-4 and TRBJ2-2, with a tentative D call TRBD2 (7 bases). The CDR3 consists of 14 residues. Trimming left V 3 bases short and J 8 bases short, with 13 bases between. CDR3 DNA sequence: TGTGCCAGCAGTTTTGGGGGGGCAGCGGGGGAGCTGTTTTTT. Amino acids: CASSFGGAAGELFF.

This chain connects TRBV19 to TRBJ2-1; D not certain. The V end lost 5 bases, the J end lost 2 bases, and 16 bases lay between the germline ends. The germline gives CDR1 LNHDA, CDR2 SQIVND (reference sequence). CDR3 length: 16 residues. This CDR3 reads CASSFSVRGTYNEQFF. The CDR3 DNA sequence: TGTGCCAGTAGTTTTAGTGTGAGAGGCACCTACAATGAGCAGTTCTTC.

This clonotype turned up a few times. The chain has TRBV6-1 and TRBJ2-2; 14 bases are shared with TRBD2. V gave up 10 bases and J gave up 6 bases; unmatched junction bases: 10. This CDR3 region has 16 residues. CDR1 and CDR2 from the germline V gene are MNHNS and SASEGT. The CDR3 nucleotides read TGTGCCACCTCGGGACTAGCGGGAGCTGGATCCGGGGAGCTGTTTTTT. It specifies CATSGLAGAGSGELFF.

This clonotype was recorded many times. The CDR3 sequence is CSARDAGGPEFYEQYF. CDR3 nucleotide sequence: TGCAGTGCTAGAGATGCGGGAGGCCCGGAGTTCTACGAGCAGTACTTC. The rearrangement links TRBV20-1 to TRBJ2-7; TRBD2 agrees at 8 bases. Trimming cost V 0 bases and J 3 bases; bases outside gene matches: 10. The germline V gene encodes CDR1 DFQATT and CDR2 SNEGSKA (reference sequence). The CDR3 is 16 residues long.

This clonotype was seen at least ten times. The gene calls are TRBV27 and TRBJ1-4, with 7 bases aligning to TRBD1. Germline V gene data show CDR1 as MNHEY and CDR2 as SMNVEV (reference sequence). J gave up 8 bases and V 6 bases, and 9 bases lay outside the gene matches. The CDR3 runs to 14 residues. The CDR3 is CASSVGQSLEKLFF. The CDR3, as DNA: TGTGCCAGCAGCGTGGGACAGTCCCTAGAAAAACTGTTTTTT.

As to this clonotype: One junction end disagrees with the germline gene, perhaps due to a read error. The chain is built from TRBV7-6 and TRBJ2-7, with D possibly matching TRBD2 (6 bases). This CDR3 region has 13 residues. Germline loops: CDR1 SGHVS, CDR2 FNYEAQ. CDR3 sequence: CASSLAKDYGQYF. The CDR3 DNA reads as TGTGCCAGCAGCTTAGCGAAGGACTACGGGCAGTACTTC.

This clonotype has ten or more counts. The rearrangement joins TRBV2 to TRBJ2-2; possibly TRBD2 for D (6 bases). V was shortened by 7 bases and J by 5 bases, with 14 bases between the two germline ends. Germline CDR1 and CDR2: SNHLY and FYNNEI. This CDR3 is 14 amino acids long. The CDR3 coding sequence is TGTGCCAGCACCGCAACGGGGGAGACCGGGGAGCTGTTTTTT. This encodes CASTATGETGELFF. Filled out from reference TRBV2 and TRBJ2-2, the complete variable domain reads EPEVTQTPSHQVTQMGQEVILRCVPISNHLYFYWYRQILGQKVEFLVSFYNNEISEKSEIFDDQFSVERPDGSNFTLKIRSTKLEDSAMYFCASTATGETGELFFGEGSRLTVL.

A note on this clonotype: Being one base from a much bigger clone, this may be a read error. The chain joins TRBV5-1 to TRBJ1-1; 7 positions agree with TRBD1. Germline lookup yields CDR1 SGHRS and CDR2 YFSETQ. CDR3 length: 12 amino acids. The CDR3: CASSLKTGEALF. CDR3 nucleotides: TGCGCCAGCAGCTTGAAAACAGGGGAAGCTCTCTTT.

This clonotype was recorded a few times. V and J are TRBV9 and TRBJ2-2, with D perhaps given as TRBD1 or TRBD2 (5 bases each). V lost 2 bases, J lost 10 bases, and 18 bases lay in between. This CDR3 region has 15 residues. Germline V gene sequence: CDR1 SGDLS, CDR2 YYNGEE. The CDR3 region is CASSVRWVGPEELFF. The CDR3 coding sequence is TGTGCCAGCAGCGTGAGGTGGGTGGGACCGGAGGAGCTGTTTTTT.

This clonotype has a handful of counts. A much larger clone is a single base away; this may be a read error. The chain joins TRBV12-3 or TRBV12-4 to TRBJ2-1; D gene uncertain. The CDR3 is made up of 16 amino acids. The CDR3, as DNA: TGTGCCAGCAGTTCCCCTTCGACACCCACCTACAATGAGCAGTCCTTC. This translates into CASSSPSTPTYNEQSF.

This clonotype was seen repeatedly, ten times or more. This CDR3 reads CASSSEDGTDQETQYF. The CDR3 region has the DNA TGTGCCAGCAGCAGTGAAGACGGGACCGACCAAGAGACCCAGTACTTC. This chain uses TRBV7-9 with TRBJ2-5, with D perhaps being TRBD1 or TRBD2 (5 bases each). The CDR3 contains 16 residues. Looked up from germline, CDR1 is SEHNR and CDR2 is FQNEAQ (reference sequence). Trimming took 5 bases from V and 0 from J, leaving 16 bases between them. Using reference TRBV7-9 and TRBJ2-5 for the parts outside the CDR3, the full variable domain is DTGVSQNPRHKITKRGQNVTFRCDPISEHNRLYWYRQTLGQGPEFLTYFQNEAQLEKSRLLSDRFSAERPKGSFSTLEIQRTEQGDSAMYLCASSSEDGTDQETQYFGPGTRLLVL.

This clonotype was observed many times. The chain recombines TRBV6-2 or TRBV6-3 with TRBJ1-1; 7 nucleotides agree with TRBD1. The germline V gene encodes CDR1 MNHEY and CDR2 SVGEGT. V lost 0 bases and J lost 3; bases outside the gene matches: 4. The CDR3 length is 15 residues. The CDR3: CASSYSIQGYTEAFF. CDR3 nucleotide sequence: TGTGCCAGCAGTTACTCAATACAGGGGTACACTGAAGCTTTCTTT.

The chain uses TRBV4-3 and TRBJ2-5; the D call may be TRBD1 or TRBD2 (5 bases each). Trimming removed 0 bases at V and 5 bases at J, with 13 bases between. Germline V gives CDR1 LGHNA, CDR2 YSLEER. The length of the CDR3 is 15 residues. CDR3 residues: CASSQDLGGTETQYF. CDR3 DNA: TGCGCCAGCAGCCAAGATCTAGGTGGGACCGAGACCCAGTACTTC.

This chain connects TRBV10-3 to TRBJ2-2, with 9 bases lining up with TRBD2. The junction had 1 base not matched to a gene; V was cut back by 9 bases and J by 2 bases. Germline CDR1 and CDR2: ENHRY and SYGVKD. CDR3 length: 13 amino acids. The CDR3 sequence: CAMTSGNTGELFF. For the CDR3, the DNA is TGTGCCATGACTAGCGGTAACACCGGGGAGCTGTTTTTT.

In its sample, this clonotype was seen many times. This chain's CDR3 is CASSAYRLAVGTDTQYF. The CDR3 DNA is TGTGCCAGCAGCGCGTATAGACTAGCGGTGGGGACAGATACGCAGTATTTT. This sequence joins TRBV11-1 and TRBJ2-3; 9 nucleotides agree with TRBD2. The J segment lost 3 bases and the V segment lost 5 bases, leaving 12 bases of the junction unmatched. The germline gives CDR1 SGHAT, CDR2 FQDESV (reference sequence). The CDR3 spans 17 residues.

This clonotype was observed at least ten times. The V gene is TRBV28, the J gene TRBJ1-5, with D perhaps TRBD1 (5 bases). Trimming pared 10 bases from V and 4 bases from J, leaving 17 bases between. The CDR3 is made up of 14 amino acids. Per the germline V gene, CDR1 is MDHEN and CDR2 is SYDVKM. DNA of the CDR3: TGTGCCACCAACTCGCCAGGGTGGAATCAGCCCCAGCATTTT. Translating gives CATNSPGWNQPQHF.

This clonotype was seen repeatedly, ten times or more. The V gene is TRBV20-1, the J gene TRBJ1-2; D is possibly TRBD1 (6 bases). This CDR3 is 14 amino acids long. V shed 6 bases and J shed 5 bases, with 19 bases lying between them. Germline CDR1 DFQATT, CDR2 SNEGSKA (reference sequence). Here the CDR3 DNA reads TGCAGTGCCGACCCGGACAGAGCCTCTTATGGCTACACCTTC. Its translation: CSADPDRASYGYTF.